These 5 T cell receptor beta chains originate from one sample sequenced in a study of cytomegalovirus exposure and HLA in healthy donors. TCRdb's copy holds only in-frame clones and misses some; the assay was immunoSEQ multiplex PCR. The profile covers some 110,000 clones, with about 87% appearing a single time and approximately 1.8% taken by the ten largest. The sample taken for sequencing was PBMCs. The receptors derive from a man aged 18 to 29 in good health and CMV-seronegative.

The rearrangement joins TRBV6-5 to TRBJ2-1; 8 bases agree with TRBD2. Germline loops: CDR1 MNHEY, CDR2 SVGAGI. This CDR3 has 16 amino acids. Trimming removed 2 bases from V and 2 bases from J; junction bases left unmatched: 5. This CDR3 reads CASSYIGLATYNEQFF. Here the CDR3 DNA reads TGTGCCAGCAGTTACATCGGACTAGCAACCTACAATGAGCAGTTCTTC.

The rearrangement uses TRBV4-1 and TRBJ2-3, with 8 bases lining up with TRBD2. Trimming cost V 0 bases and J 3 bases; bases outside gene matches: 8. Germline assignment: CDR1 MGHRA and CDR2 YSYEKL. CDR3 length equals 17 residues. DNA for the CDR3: TGCGCCAGCAGCCAAGATAGTCAGGGCGGGGGGACAGATACGCAGTATTTT. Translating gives CASSQDSQGGGTDTQYF.

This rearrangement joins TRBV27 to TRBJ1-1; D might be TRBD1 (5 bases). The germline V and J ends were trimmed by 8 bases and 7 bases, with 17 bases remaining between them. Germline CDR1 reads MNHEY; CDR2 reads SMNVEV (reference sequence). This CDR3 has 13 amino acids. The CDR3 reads CASGSSPGVEAFF. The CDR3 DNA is TGTGCCAGCGGCAGTTCTCCGGGGGTTGAAGCTTTCTTT.

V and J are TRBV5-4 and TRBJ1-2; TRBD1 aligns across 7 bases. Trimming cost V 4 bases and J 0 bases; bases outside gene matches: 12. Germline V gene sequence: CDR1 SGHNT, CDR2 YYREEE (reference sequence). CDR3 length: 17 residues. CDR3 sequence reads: CASSAGDRPYTNYGYTF. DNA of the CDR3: TGTGCCAGCAGCGCCGGGGACAGACCATACACTAACTATGGCTACACCTTC.

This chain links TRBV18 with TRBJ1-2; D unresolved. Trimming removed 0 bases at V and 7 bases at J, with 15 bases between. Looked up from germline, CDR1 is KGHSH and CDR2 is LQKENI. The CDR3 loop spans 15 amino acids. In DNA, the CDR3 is TGTGCCAGCTCACCACCGACGGCCGCACCAGGTGGCTACACCTTC. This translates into CASSPPTAAPGGYTF. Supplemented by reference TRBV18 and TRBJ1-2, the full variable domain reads NAGVMQNPRHLVRRRGQEARLRCSPMKGHSHVYWYRQLPEEGLKFMVYLQKENIIDESGMPKERFSAEFPKEGPSILRIQQVVRGDSAAYFCASSPPTAAPGGYTFGSGTRLTVV.